One and the same sample provided the 20 T cell receptor beta chains below, sequenced in a study of identical twins. Using its own MiXCR run on the 5' RACE reads, TCRdb lists one record per CDR3 protein. The sample lists about 1.7 million distinct CDR3 sequences; 32% were seen once. Sequenced material: cord blood. Receptors originate from a newborn girl in good health.

This clonotype was observed a handful of times. The chain couples TRBV27 to TRBJ1-6; a possible D gene is TRBD1 (6 bases). This CDR3 comprises 14 residues. V shed 7 bases and J shed 7 bases, with 14 bases lying between them. CDR1 is MNHEY, CDR2 SMNVEV, per germline (reference sequence). The chain's CDR3 is CASNLRGANSPLHF. CDR3 nucleotides: TGTGCCAGCAACCTCAGGGGAGCAAATTCACCCCTCCACTTT.

This clonotype has a handful of counts. J is TRBJ2-1 and V is TRBV24-1; a possible D gene is TRBD2 (5 bases). The CDR3 is 16 amino acids. The V end was cut by 1 base, the J end by 5 bases, with 14 bases between. Per germline, CDR1 KGHDR and CDR2 SFDVKD. CDR3 DNA sequence: TGTGCCACCAGTGATTTCTCTCGGACTGGACACAATGAGCAGTTCTTC. Translation gives CATSDFSRTGHNEQFF.

This clonotype was observed a few times. This sequence joins TRBV11-2 and TRBJ1-2, with D unresolved. This CDR3 region has 15 residues. Germline loops: CDR1 SGHAT, CDR2 FQNNGV. The germline V and J ends were trimmed by 2 bases and 0 bases, with 10 bases remaining between them. For the CDR3, the DNA is TGTGCCAGCAGCTTATTAAGGGCCTCTAACTATGGCTACACCTTC. Its translation is CASSLLRASNYGYTF.

The rearrangement joins TRBV12-3 or TRBV12-4 to TRBJ2-3, with D tentatively TRBD2 (6 bases). CDR3 length equals 12 residues. V was shortened by 6 bases and J by 9 bases, with 13 bases between the two germline ends. The CDR3 region is CASSWDSGTQYF. As DNA, the CDR3 is TGTGCCAGCAGCTGGGACTCGGGGACGCAGTATTTT.

The rearrangement joins TRBV6-5 to TRBJ2-7; 9 positions agree with TRBD1. Germline-derived CDR1 and CDR2 are MNHEY and SVGAGI. This CDR3 contains 14 residues. V dropped 0 bases and J dropped 7; count of bases not matched to a gene: 4. This chain's CDR3 is CASSYSGTGKEQYF. CDR3 DNA sequence: TGTGCCAGCAGTTACTCAGGGACAGGGAAAGAGCAGTACTTC.

The V call is TRBV12-3 or TRBV12-4, the J call TRBJ2-1; 13 bases fit TRBD2. This CDR3 contains 16 residues. After removal of 6 bases from V and 5 bases from J, the junction contained 7 bases not matched to a gene. This CDR3 is CASSPGLAGVNNEQFF. The CDR3, as DNA: TGTGCCAGCAGCCCAGGACTAGCGGGAGTGAACAATGAGCAGTTCTTC.

The chain couples TRBV3-1 to TRBJ2-3; D perhaps matches TRBD2 (6 bases). The germline V and J ends were trimmed by 6 bases and 2 bases, with 18 bases remaining between them. The CDR3 length is 16 residues. Germline V CDR1 and CDR2: LGHDT, YNNKEL (reference sequence). CDR3 nucleotide sequence: TGTGCCAGCAGGAGAAGCGGGTCCTTTAACACAGATACGCAGTATTTT. Protein: CASRRSGSFNTDTQYF.

This clonotype turned up a few times. The V gene is TRBV12-5, the J gene TRBJ1-1; no definite D call. There are 17 residues in the CDR3. Trimming stripped 0 bases from V and 4 bases from J, with 18 bases between. The germline V gene has CDR1 LGHNT and CDR2 FRNRAP. CDR3 coding DNA: TGTGCTAGTGGTTTGGTTACGGAAAAGAGGGAGAGCACTGAAGCTTTCTTT. Its translation is CASGLVTEKRESTEAFF.

This clonotype was counted only a few times. The genes are TRBV7-2 and TRBJ2-3; D is undetermined. Germline V gene data show CDR1 as SGHTA and CDR2 as FQGNSA. The CDR3 has 14 residues. The V gene lost 0 bases and the J gene lost 4 bases, with 8 bases spanning the gap. Here the CDR3 reads CASSLAHASDTQYF. The DNA of the CDR3 is TGTGCCAGCAGCTTAGCGCACGCGTCAGATACGCAGTATTTT.

The chain carries TRBV27 and TRBJ2-3; D may correspond to TRBD1 or TRBD2 (5 bases each). Between the trimmed V and J ends, which lost 6 bases and 4 bases, there was a span of 17 bases. The germline CDR1 and CDR2 sequences are MNHEY and SMNVEV (reference sequence). This CDR3 contains 15 residues. The CDR3 nucleotides read TGTGCCAGCAGCCTTATTGGGGACGTGTCAGATACGCAGTATTTT. This codes for CASSLIGDVSDTQYF.

The CDR3 is CASSHQREVGEQFF. Here the CDR3 DNA reads TGTGCCAGCAGCCACCAGCGGGAGGTGGGAGAGCAGTTCTTC. The chain combines TRBV4-2 with TRBJ2-1; 9 bases are a match to TRBD2. Germline V CDR1 and CDR2: LGHNA, YNFKEQ. This CDR3 has 14 amino acids. Trimming removed 3 bases from V and 10 bases from J; junction bases left unmatched: 7.

CDR3 sequence (DNA): TGTGCCAGCAGTGAAGAGGCTCCCCTGGACTACTCCTATAATTCACCCCTCCACTTT. Translating gives CASSEEAPLDYSYNSPLHF. The genes are TRBV6-1 and TRBJ1-6, with no clear D. Deletions cut 1 base from V and 0 bases from J, with 16 bases between. Looked up from germline, CDR1 is MNHNS and CDR2 is SASEGT. There are 19 residues in the CDR3.

A few counts support this clonotype. The V gene is TRBV7-8, the J gene TRBJ2-2; D remains unclear. The germline V gene has CDR1 SGHVS and CDR2 FQNEAQ. V shed 0 bases and J shed 3 bases, with 14 bases lying between them. CDR3 length: 17 amino acids. The CDR3 protein is CASSLAVQRVYTGELFF. Here the CDR3 DNA reads TGTGCCAGCAGCTTAGCGGTGCAAAGGGTTTACACCGGGGAGCTGTTTTTT.

At least ten counts were recorded for this clonotype. The chain has TRBV28 and TRBJ2-5; the D gene is possibly TRBD1 (6 bases). This CDR3 is 13 amino acids long. Looked up from germline, CDR1 is MDHEN and CDR2 is SYDVKM. Trimming removed 7 bases from V and 2 bases from J, with 11 bases in between. The CDR3 reads CASNPGTQETQYF. The CDR3 DNA is TGTGCCAGCAATCCCGGGACACAAGAGACCCAGTACTTC.

The chain is built from TRBV5-1 and TRBJ1-1; D remains unclear. The V end lost 0 bases, the J end lost 6 bases, and 9 bases lay between the germline ends. The germline CDR1 and CDR2 sequences are SGHRS and YFSETQ. The CDR3 extends over 13 amino acids. DNA for the CDR3: TGCGCCAGCAGCTTGGAGGTGACCTCTGAAGCTTTCTTT. This translates into CASSLEVTSEAFF.

The chain combines TRBV5-6 with TRBJ2-7, with 9 nucleotides matching TRBD1. Germline lookup yields CDR1 SGHDT and CDR2 YYEEEE. J lost 2 bases, V lost 1 base, and 19 bases had no gene match. This CDR3 is 20 amino acids long. CDR3: CASSLYRGTGFRWAPYEQYF. In DNA form, the CDR3 reads TGTGCCAGCAGCTTGTATCGTGGGACAGGGTTCCGGTGGGCCCCCTACGAGCAGTACTTC.

The rearrangement links TRBV12-3 or TRBV12-4 to TRBJ2-7; tentative D call: TRBD1 (7 bases). The DNA end is a closer match to TRBJ2-4, so the J assignment may be wrong. This CDR3 region has 14 residues. The CDR3 sequence: CASSFARGTDIQYF. The CDR3 DNA reads as TGTGCCAGCAGTTTTGCCCGGGGGACAGACATTCAGTACTTC.

The chain is built from TRBV5-5 and TRBJ2-3; TRBD2 agrees at 11 bases. Germline CDR1 reads SGHKS; CDR2 reads YYEKEE (reference sequence). V shed 0 bases and J 2 bases; nucleotides not matched to a gene: 2. The CDR3 length is 16 residues. CDR3 protein: CASSLVGLADTDTQYF. CDR3 bases: TGTGCCAGCAGCTTGGTGGGACTAGCGGACACAGATACGCAGTATTTT.

This clonotype was counted between two and nine times. The chain recombines TRBV27 with TRBJ1-2, with D possibly matching TRBD1 (5 bases). V dropped 5 bases and J dropped 7 bases, with 17 bases sitting between them. Per germline, CDR1 MNHEY and CDR2 SMNVEV (reference sequence). CDR3 length equals 14 residues. Here the CDR3 DNA reads TGTGCCAGCAGTAGTGGGCTACCTAGGGGTGGCTACACCTTC. Protein product: CASSSGLPRGGYTF.

This clonotype was seen many times. The V gene is TRBV5-1, the J gene TRBJ2-3, with 9 bases aligning to TRBD2. Trimming removed 4 bases from V and 7 bases from J; junction bases left unmatched: 10. This CDR3 is 15 amino acids long. Germline V lookup: CDR1 SGHRS, CDR2 YFSETQ. The CDR3 here is CASSAWTSAKNTQYF. The CDR3 DNA is TGCGCCAGCAGCGCGTGGACTAGCGCGAAAAATACGCAGTATTTT. Using reference TRBV5-1 and TRBJ2-3 for the parts outside the CDR3, the full variable domain is KAGVTQTPRYLIKTRGQQVTLSCSPISGHRSVSWYQQTPGQGLQFLFEYFSETQRNKGNFPGRFSGRQFSNSRSEMNVSTLELGDSALYLCASSAWTSAKNTQYFGPGTRLTVL.